This TCR beta chain originates from a study of chemoradiotherapy in HPV16-positive cancers. Here immunoSEQ multiplex PCR was the method, and the copy in TCRdb shows in-frame clones only, minus some. The data hold about 16,000 clones, with around 70% observed a single time. This clone came up a few times. The CDR3 contains 15 residues. V lost 5 bases and J lost 0, with 11 bases in between. CDR1 is MDHEN, CDR2 SYDVKM, per germline. The sequencing used tumor tissue, collected from a patient who underwent chemoradiotherapy. This chain joins TRBV28 and TRBJ1-3, with D possibly matching TRBD1 (6 bases). This receptor was identified in a human donor with HPV-associated anogenital cancer. CDR3 loop: CASSAPGVSGNTIYF. CDR3 bases: TGTGCCAGCAGTGCGCCAGGGGTCTCTGGAAACACCATATATTTT.